What follows are 29 T cell receptor beta chains derived from one specimen sequenced in a study of cytomegalovirus exposure and HLA in healthy donors. Primers: 60 Vbeta forward and 13 Jbeta reverse. Here immunoSEQ multiplex PCR was the method, and the copy in TCRdb shows in-frame clones only, minus some. The sample has about 180,000 clones; more than 80% are singletons. The sequencing sample was made of PBMCs. These receptors were obtained from a male donor in good health and CMV-seronegative.

The chain has TRBV7-9 and TRBJ2-2; weak D call: TRBD1 (5 bases). CDR1 and CDR2 (germline): SEHNR, FQNEAQ (reference sequence). V gave up 8 bases and J gave up 0 bases, with 10 bases separating them. The CDR3 has 14 residues. Written as DNA, the CDR3 is TGTGCCAGCGGGGCACAGACGAACACCGGGGAGCTGTTTTTT. This encodes CASGAQTNTGELFF.

The chain has TRBV18 and TRBJ2-5, with D unclear. Germline V gives CDR1 KGHSH, CDR2 LQKENI. The length of the CDR3 is 14 residues. V was shortened by 3 bases and J by 4 bases, with 12 bases between the two germline ends. CDR3 sequence: CASSPRQTGETQYF. The CDR3 DNA reads TGTGCCAGCTCACCTCGGCAGACTGGAGAGACCCAGTACTTC.

The chain uses TRBV27 and TRBJ2-7, with TRBD2 as a possible D gene (6 bases). V was cut by 1 base and J by 9 bases, with 19 bases left in between. Germline V gene lookup returns CDR1 MNHEY and CDR2 SMNVEV (reference sequence). This CDR3 spans 15 amino acids. The CDR3 loop is CASSLYGSIPTGQYF. CDR3 coding DNA: TGTGCCAGCAGTTTATACGGGAGCATTCCTACGGGGCAGTACTTC.

The CDR3 is CASVLDRGREKLFF. The CDR3, as DNA: TGTGCCAGCGTTTTGGACAGGGGACGTGAAAAACTGTTTTTT. The chain uses TRBV2 and TRBJ1-4; 9 bases match TRBD1. With V trimmed by 8 bases and J by 7 bases, 8 bases remained unmatched. The CDR3 extends over 14 amino acids. CDR1 and CDR2 from the germline V gene are SNHLY and FYNNEI.

Regarding this clone: The germline gene is not matched at one end of the junction; a read error may be the cause. Other DNA sequences in the same sample also yield this CDR3. The chain couples TRBV4-3 to TRBJ2-5; 11 bases agree with TRBD2. The CDR3 has 15 amino acids. CDR1 LGHNA and CDR2 YSLEER come from the germline V gene. In DNA, the CDR3 is TGCGCCAGCAGCCTTAGCGGGGGGGCCGGGGAGACCCAATACTTC. Protein sequence: CASSLSGGAGETQYF.

This sequence joins TRBV7-3 and TRBJ1-1; tentatively, D is TRBD1 (5 bases). V was clipped by 0 bases and J by 1 base, with 9 bases between them. There are 15 residues in the CDR3. The germline V gene has CDR1 SGHTA and CDR2 FQGTGA. In nucleotides, the CDR3 is TGTGCCAGCAGCTTAACGGGGGGAAAGAACACTGAAGCTTTCTTT. This encodes CASSLTGGKNTEAFF.

This chain connects TRBV5-1 to TRBJ2-1, with D perhaps TRBD2 (6 bases). Germline CDR1 and CDR2: SGHRS and YFSETQ. V shed 0 bases and J shed 3 bases, with 16 bases lying between them. The length of the CDR3 is 17 residues. CDR3 in amino acids: CASSLDTGTSGYNEQFF. The CDR3 DNA is TGCGCCAGCAGCTTGGACACCGGGACTTCGGGCTACAATGAGCAGTTCTTC.

This clone is a singleton in its sample. The chain joins TRBV28 to TRBJ2-6; tentative D call: TRBD1 (5 bases). The CDR3 totals 17 residues. Between the trimmed V and J ends, which lost 3 bases and 0 bases, there was a span of 12 bases. The V gene's germline CDR1 is MDHEN and CDR2 SYDVKM. The CDR3 loop reads CASSFEQGLSGANVLTF. CDR3 coding DNA: TGTGCCAGCAGTTTTGAGCAGGGCCTCTCTGGGGCCAACGTCCTGACTTTC.

This chain joins TRBV6-6 and TRBJ1-1, with no clear D. Looked up from germline, CDR1 is MNHNY and CDR2 is SVGAGI (reference sequence). The CDR3 sequence is 15 residues long. V shed 2 bases and J shed 6 bases, with 16 bases lying between them. The CDR3 loop is CASSYDSPGSAEAFF. CDR3 DNA sequence: TGTGCCAGCAGTTACGACTCTCCCGGCAGCGCTGAAGCTTTCTTT.

The chain links TRBV11-2 to TRBJ2-7; TRBD2 matches at 10 bases. There are 15 residues in the CDR3. Germline V gene sequence: CDR1 SGHAT, CDR2 FQNNGV. Unmatched junction bases numbered 6, after V lost 5 bases and J lost 2 bases. CDR3 sequence: CASSPGTSATYEQYF. In DNA, the CDR3 is TGTGCCAGCAGCCCAGGGACTAGCGCCACCTACGAGCAGTACTTC.

The chain has TRBV4-1 and TRBJ2-5, with 7 positions matching TRBD2. This CDR3 spans 15 amino acids. Germline V gene sequence: CDR1 MGHRA, CDR2 YSYEKL. The V gene end was trimmed by 0 bases and the J gene end by 3 bases; junction bases not matched to a gene: 4. CDR3 region: CASSQEGGSEETQYF. The CDR3 DNA reads TGCGCCAGCAGCCAAGAGGGGGGGTCGGAAGAGACCCAGTACTTC.

The rearrangement joins TRBV4-1 to TRBJ2-7; 8 nucleotides align to TRBD2. Germline V gives CDR1 MGHRA, CDR2 YSYEKL. Germline trimming cut 4 bases from V and 6 bases from J; bases unmatched to any gene: 11. The CDR3 is 15 residues long. The CDR3 loop reads CASSPPGLGVCEQYF. The DNA of the CDR3 is TGCGCCAGCAGCCCCCCGGGACTAGGGGTGTGCGAGCAGTACTTC.

This rearrangement joins TRBV7-3 to TRBJ2-2; 7 bases map to TRBD2. The CDR3 runs to 16 residues. Germline trimming cut 5 bases from V and 3 bases from J; bases unmatched to any gene: 9. In germline, CDR1 is SGHTA, CDR2 FQGTGA. CDR3 nucleotide sequence: TGTGCCAGCAGCCCAATAGCGGGCCCCGACACCGGGGAGCTGTTTTTT. Protein product: CASSPIAGPDTGELFF.

The J gene is TRBJ2-2, the V gene TRBV29-1; maybe TRBD2 (5 bases). CDR3 length equals 13 residues. From germline, CDR1 is SQVTM and CDR2 ANQGSEA. With 5 bases removed from V and 5 bases from J, the gap between germline ends came to 12 bases. The CDR3 is CSVLAGRTGELFF. For the CDR3, the DNA is TGCAGCGTTCTGGCGGGCAGGACCGGGGAGCTGTTTTTT.

The genes are TRBV2 and TRBJ1-2; D possibly corresponds to TRBD1 (5 bases). Between the trimmed V and J ends, which lost 0 bases and 2 bases, there was a span of 10 bases. CDR3 length: 15 residues. Looked up from germline, CDR1 is SNHLY and CDR2 is FYNNEI. The CDR3 loop reads CASSEALPGNYGYTF. CDR3 sequence (DNA): TGTGCCAGCAGTGAAGCGCTTCCAGGGAACTATGGCTACACCTTC.

J is TRBJ2-3 and V is TRBV25-1; possible D gene TRBD2, 6 bases. Germline CDR1 is MGHDK and CDR2 is SYGVNS. The CDR3 runs to 16 residues. V was clipped by 6 bases and J by 0 bases, with 16 bases between them. The CDR3 nucleotides read TGTGCCAGCAGCGCCGGGAGCCAAATTAGCACAGATACGCAGTATTTT. Residues: CASSAGSQISTDTQYF.

This clone was counted a few times. The chain uses TRBV5-1 and TRBJ1-2, with a weak D call TRBD1 (5 bases). CDR3 length equals 15 residues. Trimming removed 1 base from V and 6 bases from J, with 16 bases in between. CDR1 is SGHRS and CDR2 is YFSETQ in the germline V gene. In DNA, the CDR3 is TGCGCCAGCAGCTTGCCTCTGGGGAGGGGCGATGGCTACACCTTC. Residues: CASSLPLGRGDGYTF.

The CDR3, as DNA: TGCGCCAGCAGTAGGGGTAGCAATCAGCCCCAGCATTTT. Translated, it gives CASSRGSNQPQHF. The J gene is TRBJ1-5, the V gene TRBV5-1; D is possibly TRBD1 (5 bases). The germline V and J ends were trimmed by 5 bases and 0 bases, with 6 bases remaining between them. Germline assignment: CDR1 SGHRS and CDR2 YFSETQ. The length of the CDR3 is 13 residues.

This clone has a single count. The chain carries TRBV27 and TRBJ2-7; D ambiguous. The germline V gene has CDR1 MNHEY and CDR2 SMNVEV (reference sequence). The V end lost 2 bases, the J end lost 2 bases, and 10 bases lay between the germline ends. This CDR3 has 14 amino acids. Here the CDR3 DNA reads TGTGCCAGCAGTTTAAGCCGGAGTACCTACGAGCAGTACTTC. This gives the protein CASSLSRSTYEQYF.

The CDR3 nucleotides are TGTGCCAGCAGTTTACGCGAGGGGGCTTGCGGCTACACCTTC. Protein sequence: CASSLREGACGYTF. This chain links TRBV27 with TRBJ1-2, with 7 positions matching TRBD1. The CDR3 is 14 amino acids. Germline lookup yields CDR1 MNHEY and CDR2 SMNVEV (reference sequence). With 2 bases clipped from V and 8 bases from J, the junction kept 8 bases outside the gene matches.

The chain links TRBV5-4 to TRBJ2-3; no reliable D call. Trimming cost V 0 bases and J 2 bases, with 16 bases left between them. The germline V gene encodes CDR1 SGHNT and CDR2 YYREEE (reference sequence). This CDR3 region has 17 residues. Here the CDR3 reads CASSLESPLTITDTQYF. The DNA of the CDR3 is TGTGCCAGCAGCTTGGAGTCCCCGTTGACAATCACAGATACGCAGTATTTT.

The chain couples TRBV4-3 to TRBJ1-4; 11 bases are a match to TRBD1. This CDR3 region has 16 residues. V lost 1 base and J lost 7; bases outside the gene matches: 5. Germline lookup yields CDR1 LGHNA and CDR2 YSLEER. The CDR3 nucleotides read TGCGCCAGCAGCCAAGCGGCCGGGACAGGGGGTGAAAAACTGTTTTTT. It translates to CASSQAAGTGGEKLFF.

This chain joins TRBV20-1 and TRBJ2-3, with no clear D. With 0 bases removed from V and 6 bases from J, the gap between germline ends came to 4 bases. Germline lookup yields CDR1 DFQATT and CDR2 SNEGSKA (reference sequence). The CDR3 loop spans 11 amino acids. The CDR3 region has the DNA TGCAGTGCTAGAGACCCGGATACGCAGTATTTT. Encoded protein: CSARDPDTQYF.

This chain uses TRBV29-1 with TRBJ2-3; D perhaps matches TRBD1 (5 bases). Trimming cost V 0 bases and J 8 bases, with 18 bases left between them. The CDR3 is 15 amino acids. Germline CDR1 and CDR2: SQVTM and ANQGSEA. The chain's CDR3 is CSVEDPRGAPGTQYF. The CDR3, as DNA: TGCAGCGTTGAAGACCCTAGGGGTGCCCCGGGTACGCAGTATTTT.

This chain joins TRBV5-1 and TRBJ2-7; 7 bases align to TRBD1. The junction had 8 bases not matched to a gene; V was cut back by 0 bases and J by 2 bases. Germline assignment: CDR1 SGHRS and CDR2 YFSETQ. There are 16 residues in the CDR3. The CDR3 DNA is TGCGCCAGCAGCTTGGATTTAGGGGGCCTCGCCTACGAGCAGTACTTC. It codes for CASSLDLGGLAYEQYF.

The rearrangement joins TRBV5-8 to TRBJ1-2; 12 bases align to TRBD1. CDR1 and CDR2 (germline): SGHTS, YDEGEE. The J segment lost 4 bases and the V segment lost 3 bases, leaving 13 bases of the junction unmatched. The CDR3 consists of 18 residues. The CDR3 DNA reads TGTGCCAGCAGCTGGACATCCGGGACAGGGGGCCCCTTCTATGGCTACACCTTC. The encoded protein is CASSWTSGTGGPFYGYTF.

The chain carries TRBV5-1 and TRBJ2-3; tentatively, D is TRBD1 (6 bases). This CDR3 is built from 15 residues. Trimming pared 0 bases from V and 3 bases from J, leaving 11 bases between. The germline gives CDR1 SGHRS, CDR2 YFSETQ. CDR3 residues: CASSLVTGTTDTQYF. The CDR3 DNA is TGCGCCAGCAGCTTGGTTACAGGGACAACAGATACGCAGTATTTT. Supplemented by reference TRBV5-1 and TRBJ2-3, the full variable domain reads KAGVTQTPRYLIKTRGQQVTLSCSPISGHRSVSWYQQTPGQGLQFLFEYFSETQRNKGNFPGRFSGRQFSNSRSEMNVSTLELGDSALYLCASSLVTGTTDTQYFGPGTRLTVL.

V is TRBV29-1 and J is TRBJ1-2, with 7 bases lining up with TRBD1. In germline, CDR1 is SQVTM, CDR2 ANQGSEA. CDR3 length: 11 amino acids. V trimming: 3 bases; J trimming: 8 bases; junction bases outside the gene matches: 3. The CDR3 loop is CSVEVDRGYTF. The CDR3 DNA follows: TGCAGCGTTGAGGTGGACAGGGGCTACACCTTC.

Only one count was recorded for this clone. The chain links TRBV7-9 to TRBJ2-7; no reliable D call. Deletions cut 4 bases from V and 5 bases from J, with 9 bases between. CDR3 size: 12 residues. Germline V gene data show CDR1 as SEHNR and CDR2 as FQNEAQ (reference sequence). CDR3 amino acids: CASSSRANEQYF. The CDR3 DNA reads TGTGCCAGCAGCTCCCGCGCCAACGAGCAGTACTTC.